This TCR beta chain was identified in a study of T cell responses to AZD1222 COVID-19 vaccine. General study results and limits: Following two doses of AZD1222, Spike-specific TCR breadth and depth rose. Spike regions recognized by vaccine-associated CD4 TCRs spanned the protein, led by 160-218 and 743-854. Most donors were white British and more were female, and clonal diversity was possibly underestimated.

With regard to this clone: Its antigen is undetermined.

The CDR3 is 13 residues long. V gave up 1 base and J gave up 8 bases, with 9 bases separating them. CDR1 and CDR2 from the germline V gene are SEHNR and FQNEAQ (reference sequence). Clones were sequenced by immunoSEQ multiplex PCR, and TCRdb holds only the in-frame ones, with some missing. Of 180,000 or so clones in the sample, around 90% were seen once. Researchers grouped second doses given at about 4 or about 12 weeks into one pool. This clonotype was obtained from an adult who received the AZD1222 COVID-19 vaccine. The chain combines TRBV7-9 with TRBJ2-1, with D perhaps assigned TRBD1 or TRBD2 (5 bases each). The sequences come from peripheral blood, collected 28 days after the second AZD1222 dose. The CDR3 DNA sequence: TGTGCCAGCAGCTTAGATGTGGGGGATGAGCAGTTCTTC. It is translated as CASSLDVGDEQFF.